This TCR beta chain emerged from a study of blood T cell repertoires in COVID-19. In the study overall: There were acute and convalescent COVID-19 samples, and they came from the United States, Italy and Spain. The analysed material was cDNA or gDNA that came from T cells, B-cell-depleted T cells, or PBMCs.

V lost 6 bases and J 0 bases, leaving 12 bases between the germline ends. CDR1 is MNHEY, CDR2 SMNVEV, per germline (reference sequence). CDR3 length: 15 amino acids. Generated by immunoSEQ multiplex PCR, the TCRdb table keeps only in-frame clones and is missing some. Among approximately 210,000 clones listed, 70% to 90% were seen once. The sequenced material came from peripheral blood. V usage is TRBV27 and J usage is TRBJ1-5; D is unclear. The receptor was derived from a man aged 25-45 years who had recovered from COVID-19. The CDR3 DNA reads as TGTGCCAGCAGCAAAAACTCCGATAGCAATCAGCCCCAGCATTTT. Amino acids: CASSKNSDSNQPQHF.